The 27 T cell receptor beta chains in this list originate from one sample, sequenced in a study of technical replicates of blood from a handful of donors. The protocol was immunoSEQ multiplex PCR, while the TCRdb copy is restricted to in-frame clones and leaves out a portion. The data show about 88,000 clones, roughly 94% seen once. The sequencing sample was made of T cells isolated from PBMCs. These receptors were obtained from a human donor in good health.

The CDR3 region has the DNA TGTGCCAGCAGTTTGAGCGGGACCACCTACGAGCAGTACTTC. Translated, it gives CASSLSGTTYEQYF. This rearrangement joins TRBV2 to TRBJ2-7, with 7 bases fitting TRBD2. The CDR3 spans 14 residues. Per germline, CDR1 SNHLY and CDR2 FYNNEI. The V and J ends lost 5 bases and 2 bases, in that order; junction bases with no gene match: 6.

J is TRBJ2-5 and V is TRBV4-1, with D maybe TRBD2 (5 bases). V lost 6 bases and J lost 1, with 9 bases in between. The CDR3 contains 13 residues. Germline V gives CDR1 MGHRA, CDR2 YSYEKL. The CDR3 region has the DNA TGCGCCAGCAGTCCCGGGATCCAAGAGACCCAGTACTTC. This encodes CASSPGIQETQYF.

This chain connects TRBV4-1 to TRBJ2-7, with TRBD1 matching over 8 bases. The CDR3 loop spans 16 amino acids. J gave up 2 bases and V 1 base, and 7 bases lay outside the gene matches. In germline, CDR1 is MGHRA, CDR2 YSYEKL. The CDR3, as DNA: TGCGCCAGCAGCCAAGGACCACAGGGGGTTCCCTACGAGCAGTACTTC. Translating gives CASSQGPQGVPYEQYF.

The chain couples TRBV6-6 to TRBJ2-5; D possibly corresponds to TRBD2 (5 bases). CDR3 size: 12 residues. CDR1 is MNHNY and CDR2 is SVGAGI in the germline V gene (reference sequence). V shed 2 bases and J shed 5 bases, with 6 bases lying between them. The CDR3 loop is CASSYERETQYF. The DNA for the CDR3 is TGTGCCAGCAGTTACGAGCGGGAGACCCAGTACTTC.

The V and J genes are TRBV5-1 and TRBJ1-1; D unclear. The CDR3 has 15 amino acids. Trimming left V 4 bases short and J 0 bases short, with 13 bases between. The germline CDR1 and CDR2 sequences are SGHRS and YFSETQ. Written as DNA, the CDR3 is TGCGCCAGCAGCCTAAGCGGCGGGATGAACACTGAAGCTTTCTTT. Translating it yields CASSLSGGMNTEAFF.

The chain uses TRBV11-3 and TRBJ2-7; 8 bases agree with TRBD1. Unmatched junction bases numbered 5, after V lost 5 bases and J lost 5 bases. Per germline, CDR1 SGHNT and CDR2 YENEEA. CDR3 length: 13 residues. CDR3 sequence reads: CASSLQGAHEQYF. The CDR3 DNA is TGTGCCAGCAGCCTCCAGGGGGCTCACGAGCAGTACTTC. The variable domain in full, with the rest retrieved from reference TRBV11-3 and TRBJ2-7, is EAGVVQSPRYKIIEKKQPVAFWCNPISGHNTLYWYLQNLGQGPELLIRYENEEAVDDSQLPKDRFSAERLKGVDSTLKIQPAELGDSAVYLCASSLQGAHEQYFGPGTRLTVT.

This rearrangement joins TRBV18 to TRBJ1-1; D is possibly TRBD1 (6 bases). This CDR3 spans 14 amino acids. Germline V gives CDR1 KGHSH, CDR2 LQKENI. Trimming shortened V by 3 bases and J by 2 bases, and 10 bases separated the two germline ends. The CDR3 spells CASSPQGTNTEAFF. In DNA form, the CDR3 reads TGTGCCAGCTCACCTCAGGGGACAAACACTGAAGCTTTCTTT.

The rearrangement links TRBV5-1 to TRBJ2-5; 15 bases fit TRBD2. V was clipped by 1 base and J by 5 bases; unmatched bases: 6. The CDR3 consists of 17 residues. Germline V CDR1 and CDR2: SGHRS, YFSETQ. In nucleotides, the CDR3 is TGCGCCAGCAGCTTGCGGGGACTAGCGGGAGGAGGGGAGACCCAGTACTTC. As protein: CASSLRGLAGGGETQYF.

This chain connects TRBV2 to TRBJ1-3; D gene uncertain. CDR1 and CDR2 from the germline V gene are SNHLY and FYNNEI. V gave up 1 base and J gave up 0 bases, with 7 bases separating them. This CDR3 is built from 15 residues. CDR3 in amino acids: CASSEDHTSGNTIYF. CDR3 nucleotide sequence: TGTGCCAGCAGTGAAGATCACACCTCTGGAAACACCATATATTTT.

This rearrangement joins TRBV19 to TRBJ2-1; 10 bases align to TRBD2. CDR1 and CDR2 (germline): LNHDA, SQIVND (reference sequence). Trimming took 11 bases from V and 2 from J; bases not matched to a gene: 3. This CDR3 is built from 13 residues. DNA for the CDR3: TGTGCCTCCGGACTAGCGGCCTACAATGAGCAGTTCTTC. Translation: CASGLAAYNEQFF. Looking up the rest from reference TRBV19 and TRBJ2-1 gives the full variable domain: DGGITQSPKYLFRKEGQNVTLSCEQNLNHDAMYWYRQDPGQGLRLIYYSQIVNDFQKGDIAEGYSVSREKKESFPLTVTSAQKNPTAFYLCASGLAAYNEQFFGPGTRLTVL.

V and J are TRBV29-1 and TRBJ1-1; a weak D match, TRBD1 (5 bases). V was cut by 7 bases and J by 6 bases, with 15 bases left in between. Germline CDR1 reads SQVTM; CDR2 reads ANQGSEA. CDR3 length equals 12 residues. CDR3 sequence: CSGGPGNAEAFF. The CDR3 DNA reads as TGCAGCGGTGGGCCAGGGAATGCTGAAGCTTTCTTT.

Regarding this clone: The same CDR3 is also encoded by other DNA sequences in this sample. The chain links TRBV5-1 to TRBJ2-5; no firm D call. Germline V gene data show CDR1 as SGHRS and CDR2 as YFSETQ. Trimming pared 2 bases from V and 4 bases from J, leaving 3 bases between. This CDR3 is built from 11 residues. The CDR3 bases are TGCGCCAGCAGCTTCTCAGAGACCCAGTACTTC. As protein: CASSFSETQYF.

This clone was recorded once. The chain carries TRBV6-5 and TRBJ2-7; 10 nucleotides align to TRBD2. The CDR3 runs 14 residues. V shed 6 bases and J 4 bases; nucleotides not matched to a gene: 6. Looked up from germline, CDR1 is MNHEY and CDR2 is SVGAGI. CDR3 sequence reads: CASRVAGGQYEQYF. In nucleotides, the CDR3 is TGTGCCAGCAGGGTAGCGGGAGGTCAATACGAGCAGTACTTC.

The chain has TRBV4-1 and TRBJ2-1; 11 bases match TRBD2. CDR1 MGHRA and CDR2 YSYEKL come from the germline V gene. After removal of 4 bases from V and 12 bases from J, the junction contained 14 bases not matched to a gene. The CDR3 is made up of 16 amino acids. CDR3 residues: CASSRGGGLAAGGQFF. In nucleotides, the CDR3 is TGCGCCAGCAGCCGCGGTGGGGGACTAGCGGCCGGTGGGCAGTTCTTC.

The CDR3 loop reads CASSEPDLTSPETQYF. For the CDR3, the DNA is TGCGCCAGCAGTGAGCCTGACCTTACTAGCCCAGAGACCCAGTACTTC. This rearrangement joins TRBV10-2 to TRBJ2-5; D might be TRBD2 (6 bases). The CDR3 extends over 16 amino acids. Germline V gene lookup returns CDR1 WSHSY and CDR2 SAAADI. The V end was cut by 2 bases, the J end by 4 bases, with 17 bases between.

V usage is TRBV25-1 and J usage is TRBJ2-1; D possibly corresponds to TRBD1 (6 bases). Looked up from germline, CDR1 is MGHDK and CDR2 is SYGVNS. This CDR3 is built from 15 residues. Deletions cut 3 bases from V and 4 bases from J, with 13 bases between. CDR3 region: CASSDSTGLYNEQFF. In DNA, the CDR3 is TGTGCCAGCAGTGACTCGACAGGACTTTACAATGAGCAGTTCTTC.

The chain has TRBV4-1 and TRBJ2-5; 8 nucleotides agree with TRBD2. The CDR3 is made up of 16 amino acids. Germline-derived CDR1 and CDR2 are MGHRA and YSYEKL. The trim removed 4 bases at V and 1 base at J, leaving 8 bases unmatched. CDR3 coding DNA: TGCGCCAGCAGCCGGGGACTAGAACCCTTCCAAGAGACCCAGTACTTC. Protein product: CASSRGLEPFQETQYF.

The rearrangement joins TRBV27 to TRBJ1-5; D is undetermined. This CDR3 has 13 amino acids. V gave up 8 bases and J gave up 2 bases, with 10 bases separating them. Germline values: CDR1 MNHEY, CDR2 SMNVEV (reference sequence). The DNA of the CDR3 is TGTGCCAGCGCAGAGAGGGGCAATCAGCCCCAGCATTTT. Translation: CASAERGNQPQHF.

A single count supports this clone. The V gene is TRBV7-9, the J gene TRBJ2-7, with a tentative D call TRBD1 (6 bases). The CDR3 has 18 amino acids. Germline CDR1 and CDR2: SEHNR and FQNEAQ (reference sequence). The V and J ends lost 5 bases and 3 bases respectively, with 26 bases between them. CDR3 region: CASSALGQFSHLIYEQYF. CDR3 bases: TGTGCCAGCAGCGCACTTGGACAGTTCAGCCACCTTATCTACGAGCAGTACTTC.

The CDR3 region is CASSMRESTNYGYTF. The CDR3 DNA reads TGTGCCAGTAGTATGAGGGAGTCGACTAACTATGGCTACACCTTC. The chain employs TRBV19 and TRBJ1-2, with D uncertain. Germline CDR1 and CDR2: LNHDA and SQIVND (reference sequence). The CDR3 length is 15 residues. V was cut by 3 bases and J by 0 bases, with 11 bases left in between. The complete variable domain, with remaining parts taken from reference TRBV19 and TRBJ1-2, reads DGGITQSPKYLFRKEGQNVTLSCEQNLNHDAMYWYRQDPGQGLRLIYYSQIVNDFQKGDIAEGYSVSREKKESFPLTVTSAQKNPTAFYLCASSMRESTNYGYTFGSGTRLTVV.

This clone has just one count. V and J are TRBV5-6 and TRBJ2-2, with D possibly TRBD2 on 6 matching bases. The CDR3 contains 15 residues. From germline, CDR1 is SGHDT and CDR2 YYEEEE. Trimming took 4 bases from V and 1 from J, leaving 11 bases between them. CDR3 coding DNA: TGTGCCAGCAGCCCAAGGACTATGAACACCGGGGAGCTGTTTTTT. It translates to CASSPRTMNTGELFF.

This clone was detected only once. V is TRBV19 and J is TRBJ2-7; D not resolved. Germline V gives CDR1 LNHDA, CDR2 SQIVND (reference sequence). Trimming removed 5 bases from V and 2 bases from J, with 16 bases in between. The CDR3 contains 15 residues. In DNA, the CDR3 is TGTGCCAGTAGTTTAGGGTCAGGCCCTACCTACGAGCAGTACTTC. This encodes CASSLGSGPTYEQYF. The full variable domain, rest sourced from reference TRBV19 and TRBJ2-7, is DGGITQSPKYLFRKEGQNVTLSCEQNLNHDAMYWYRQDPGQGLRLIYYSQIVNDFQKGDIAEGYSVSREKKESFPLTVTSAQKNPTAFYLCASSLGSGPTYEQYFGPGTRLTVT.

This sequence joins TRBV28 and TRBJ2-7, with D perhaps matching TRBD2 (6 bases). CDR3 size: 18 residues. The germline V gene has CDR1 MDHEN and CDR2 SYDVKM. Deletions cut 5 bases from V and 2 bases from J, with 25 bases between. The CDR3 loop reads CASSRGIGGPSITYEQYF. The CDR3 region has the DNA TGTGCCAGCAGTCGGGGGATCGGGGGACCCTCGATTACCTACGAGCAGTACTTC.

This CDR3 is CASSWGGRQMNTEAFF. In nucleotides, the CDR3 is TGCGCCAGCAGCTGGGGGGGGAGACAGATGAACACTGAAGCTTTCTTT. V is TRBV5-1 and J is TRBJ1-1, with a tentative D call TRBD1 (5 bases). The germline V gene has CDR1 SGHRS and CDR2 YFSETQ. Trimming took 3 bases from V and 0 from J, leaving 15 bases between them. This CDR3 spans 16 amino acids. Combining the CDR3 with reference TRBV5-1 and TRBJ1-1 gives the whole variable domain KAGVTQTPRYLIKTRGQQVTLSCSPISGHRSVSWYQQTPGQGLQFLFEYFSETQRNKGNFPGRFSGRQFSNSRSEMNVSTLELGDSALYLCASSWGGRQMNTEAFFGQGTRLTVV.

The rearrangement links TRBV27 to TRBJ1-5; 7 bases are a match to TRBD1. The CDR3 runs 13 residues. Unmatched junction bases numbered 5, after V lost 8 bases and J lost 4 bases. Germline CDR1 is MNHEY and CDR2 is SMNVEV (reference sequence). The CDR3 nucleotides read TGTGCCAGCGGGTTGACAGGGAATCAGCCCCAGCATTTT. The encoded protein is CASGLTGNQPQHF.

The gene calls are TRBV7-9 and TRBJ2-7; TRBD1 matches at 10 bases. CDR3 size: 15 residues. CDR1 and CDR2 from the germline V gene are SEHNR and FQNEAQ (reference sequence). V dropped 1 base and J dropped 3; count of bases not matched to a gene: 3. CDR3 protein: CASSLGGDRGYEQYF. CDR3 sequence (DNA): TGTGCCAGCAGCTTAGGAGGGGACAGGGGCTACGAGCAGTACTTC.

This clone came up once. This chain's CDR3 is CASSSVARQETQYF. For the CDR3, the DNA is TGTGCCAGCAGCTCGGTCGCGCGGCAAGAGACCCAGTACTTC. The chain recombines TRBV11-2 with TRBJ2-5, with D uncertain. CDR1 is SGHAT, CDR2 FQNNGV, per germline. The V end was cut by 4 bases, the J end by 2 bases, with 11 bases between. The length of the CDR3 is 14 residues. The variable domain in full, with the rest retrieved from reference TRBV11-2 and TRBJ2-5, is EAGVAQSPRYKIIEKRQSVAFWCNPISGHATLYWYQQILGQGPKLLIQFQNNGVVDDSQLPKDRFSAERLKGVDSTLKIQPAKLEDSAVYLCASSSVARQETQYFGPGTRLLVL.